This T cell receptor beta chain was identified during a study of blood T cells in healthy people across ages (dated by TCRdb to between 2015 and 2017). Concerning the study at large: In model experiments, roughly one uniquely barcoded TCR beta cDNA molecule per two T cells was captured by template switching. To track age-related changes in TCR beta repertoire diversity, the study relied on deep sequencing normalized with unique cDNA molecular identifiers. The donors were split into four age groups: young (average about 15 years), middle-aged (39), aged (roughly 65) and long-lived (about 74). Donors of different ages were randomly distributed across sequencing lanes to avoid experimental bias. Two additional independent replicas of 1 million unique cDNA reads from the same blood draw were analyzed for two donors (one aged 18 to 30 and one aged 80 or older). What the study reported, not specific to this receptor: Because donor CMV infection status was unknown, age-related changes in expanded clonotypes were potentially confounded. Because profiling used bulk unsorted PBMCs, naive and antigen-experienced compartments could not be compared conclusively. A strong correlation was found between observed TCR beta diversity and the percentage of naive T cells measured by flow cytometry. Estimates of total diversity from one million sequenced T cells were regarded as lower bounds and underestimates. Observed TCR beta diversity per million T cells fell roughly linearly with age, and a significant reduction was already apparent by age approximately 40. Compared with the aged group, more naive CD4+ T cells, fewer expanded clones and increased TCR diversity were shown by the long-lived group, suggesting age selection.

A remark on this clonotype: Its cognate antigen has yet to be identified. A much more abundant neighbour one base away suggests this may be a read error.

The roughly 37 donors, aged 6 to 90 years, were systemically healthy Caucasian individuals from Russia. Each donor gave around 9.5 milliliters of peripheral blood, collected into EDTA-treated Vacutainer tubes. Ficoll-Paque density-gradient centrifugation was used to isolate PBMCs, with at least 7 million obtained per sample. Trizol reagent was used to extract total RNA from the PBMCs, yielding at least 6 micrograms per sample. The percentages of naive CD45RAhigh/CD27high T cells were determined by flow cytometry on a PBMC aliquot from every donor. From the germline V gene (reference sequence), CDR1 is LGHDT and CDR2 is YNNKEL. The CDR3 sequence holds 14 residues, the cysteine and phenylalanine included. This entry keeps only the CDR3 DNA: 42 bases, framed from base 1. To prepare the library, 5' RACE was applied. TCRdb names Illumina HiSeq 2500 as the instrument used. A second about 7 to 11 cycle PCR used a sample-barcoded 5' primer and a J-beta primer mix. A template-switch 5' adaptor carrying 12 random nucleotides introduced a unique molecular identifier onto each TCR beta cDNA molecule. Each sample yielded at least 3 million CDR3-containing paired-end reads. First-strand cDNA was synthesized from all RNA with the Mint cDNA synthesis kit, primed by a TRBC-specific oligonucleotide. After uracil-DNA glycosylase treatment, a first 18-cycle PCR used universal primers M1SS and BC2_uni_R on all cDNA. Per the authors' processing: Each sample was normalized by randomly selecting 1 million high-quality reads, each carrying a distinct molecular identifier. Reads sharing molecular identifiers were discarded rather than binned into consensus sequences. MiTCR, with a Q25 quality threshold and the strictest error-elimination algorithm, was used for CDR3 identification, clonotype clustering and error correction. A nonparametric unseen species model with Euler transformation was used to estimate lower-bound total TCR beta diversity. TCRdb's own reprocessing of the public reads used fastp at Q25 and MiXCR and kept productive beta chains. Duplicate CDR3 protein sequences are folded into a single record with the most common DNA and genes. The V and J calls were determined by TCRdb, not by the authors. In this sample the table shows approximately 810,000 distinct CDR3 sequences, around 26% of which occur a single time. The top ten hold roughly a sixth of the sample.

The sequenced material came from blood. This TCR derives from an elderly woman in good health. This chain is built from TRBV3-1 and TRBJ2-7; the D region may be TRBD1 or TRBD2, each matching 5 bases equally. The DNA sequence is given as TGTGCCTGCAGCATTGGGACGGGTTCCTACGAGCAGTACTTC. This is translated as CACSIGTGSYEQYF.